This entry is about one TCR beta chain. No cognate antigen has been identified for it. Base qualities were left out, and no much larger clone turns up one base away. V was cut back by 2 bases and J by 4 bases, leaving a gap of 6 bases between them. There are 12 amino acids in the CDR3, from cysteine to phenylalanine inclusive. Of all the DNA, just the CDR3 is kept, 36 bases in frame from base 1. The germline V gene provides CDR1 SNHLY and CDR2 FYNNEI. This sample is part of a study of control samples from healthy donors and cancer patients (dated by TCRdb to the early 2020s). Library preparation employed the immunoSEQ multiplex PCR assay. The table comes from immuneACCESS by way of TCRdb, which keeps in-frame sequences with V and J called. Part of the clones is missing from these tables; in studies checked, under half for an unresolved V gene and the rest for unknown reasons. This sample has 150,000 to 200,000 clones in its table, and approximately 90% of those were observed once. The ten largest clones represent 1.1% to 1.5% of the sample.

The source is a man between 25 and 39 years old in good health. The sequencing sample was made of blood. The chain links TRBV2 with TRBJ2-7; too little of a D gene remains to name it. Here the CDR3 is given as CASSESAYEQYF. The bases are TGTGCCAGCAGTGAATCAGCGTACGAGCAGTACTTC. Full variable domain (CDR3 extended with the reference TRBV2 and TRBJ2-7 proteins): EPEVTQTPSHQVTQMGQEVILRCVPISNHLYFYWYRQILGQKVEFLVSFYNNEISEKSEIFDDQFSVERPDGSNFTLKIRSTKLEDSAMYFCASSESAYEQYFGPGTRLTVT.